The present TCR beta chain was sequenced within a study of blood T cell repertoires in COVID-19. Background on the study: Some COVID-19 samples were acute and others convalescent; all came from the United States, Italy and Spain. Sample material is recorded as cDNA or gDNA derived from T cells, B-cell-depleted T cells, or PBMCs.

Original analysis: Amplification with reference gene primers provided the estimates of nucleated cell counts. Method: immunoSEQ multiplex PCR; TCRdb's copy keeps in-frame clones and lacks some. Clone size and V and J calls were adopted from that table, with D and trimming inferred from the DNA. Seen here are about 140,000 clones, more than 60% observed once, and the top ten hold about 15%. V lost 2 bases to trimming and J lost 0 bases, with 14 bases between them. The CDR3 is 17 residues long. Germline CDR1 is SGHDN and CDR2 is FVKESK. This TCR derives from a man aged 45-60 years with acute or convalescent COVID-19. This chain links TRBV14 with TRBJ2-1, with TRBD2 as a possible D gene (6 bases). Sequences were obtained from peripheral blood. Here the CDR3 DNA reads TGTGCCAGCAGCCAACAAACACGGGGGAGCTCCTACAATGAGCAGTTCTTC. This gives the protein CASSQQTRGSSYNEQFF.